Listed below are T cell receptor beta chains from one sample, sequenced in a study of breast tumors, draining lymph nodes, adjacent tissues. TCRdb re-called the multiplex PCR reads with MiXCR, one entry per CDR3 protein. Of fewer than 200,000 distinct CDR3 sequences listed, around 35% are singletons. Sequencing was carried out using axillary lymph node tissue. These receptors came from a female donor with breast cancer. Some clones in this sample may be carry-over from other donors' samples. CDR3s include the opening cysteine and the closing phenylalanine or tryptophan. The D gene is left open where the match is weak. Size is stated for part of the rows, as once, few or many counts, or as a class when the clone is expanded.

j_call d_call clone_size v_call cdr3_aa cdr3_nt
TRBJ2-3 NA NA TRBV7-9 CASSLALGADTQYF TGTGCCAGCAGCTTAGCGCTGGGGGCAGATACGCAGTATTTT
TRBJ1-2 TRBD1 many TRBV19 CASSIERTGTYGYTF TGTGCCAGTAGTATAGAGAGGACAGGAACCTATGGCTACACCTTC
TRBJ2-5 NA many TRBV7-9 CASSLDVRGRETQYF TGTGCCAGCAGCTTAGACGTCAGGGGAAGAGAGACCCAGTACTTC
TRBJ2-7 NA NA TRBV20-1 CSAATLTPGEQYF TGCAGTGCCGCGACTTTGACCCCAGGCGAGCAGTACTTC
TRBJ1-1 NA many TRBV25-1 CASIGRLNTEAFF TGTGCCAGCATCGGACGGTTGAACACTGAAGCTTTCTTT
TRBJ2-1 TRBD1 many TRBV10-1 CASSESRGRYVHNEQFF TGCGCCAGCAGTGAGTCAAGGGGGCGCTACGTCCACAATGAGCAGTTCTTC
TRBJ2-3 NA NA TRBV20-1 CSASHKLYF TGCAGTGCTAGTCATAAGTTGTATTTT
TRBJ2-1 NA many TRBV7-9 CASSFGGGNEQFF TGTGCCAGCAGCTTTGGAGGAGGGAATGAGCAGTTCTTC
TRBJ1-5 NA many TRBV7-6 CASSLVRGRDQPQHF TGTGCCAGCAGCTTAGTAAGAGGGAGGGATCAGCCCCAGCATTTT
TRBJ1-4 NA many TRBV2 CASSSSAGTNEKLFF TGTGCCAGCAGTTCCTCAGCAGGAACTAATGAAAAACTGTTTTTT
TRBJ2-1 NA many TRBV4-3 CASSQDWSANNEQFF TGCGCCAGCAGCCAAGATTGGTCAGCGAACAATGAGCAGTTCTTC
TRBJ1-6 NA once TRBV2 CATTRTAQNNSPPHF TGTGCCACAACGCGAACCGCACAAAATAATTCGCCCCCCCACTTT
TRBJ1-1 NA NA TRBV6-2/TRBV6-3 CASGRPYTEAFF TGTGCCAGCGGACGTCCTTACACTGAAGCTTTCTTT
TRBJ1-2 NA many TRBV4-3 CASSQVGDNYGYTF TGCGCCAGCAGCCAAGTGGGGGATAACTATGGCTACACCTTC
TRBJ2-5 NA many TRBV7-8 CASSLAFRQETQYF TGTGCCAGCAGCTTAGCCTTCAGACAAGAGACCCAGTACTTC
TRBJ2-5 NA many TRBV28 CASSPPPLGQETQYF TGTGCCAGCAGTCCCCCCCCGTTAGGGCAAGAGACCCAGTACTTC
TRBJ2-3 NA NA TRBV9 CASSGNTEAFFGLAGGQTDTQYF NA
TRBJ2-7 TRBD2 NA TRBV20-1 CSAPGLAGEGTEGEQYF TGCAGTGCTCCGGGACTAGCGGGAGAAGGTACGGAGGGCGAGCAGTACTTC
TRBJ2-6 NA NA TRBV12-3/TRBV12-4 CASSFWTGANVLTF TGTGCCAGCAGTTTCTGGACTGGGGCCAACGTCCTGACTTTC
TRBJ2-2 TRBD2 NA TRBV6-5 CASSHSLAGGAGELFF TGTGCCAGCAGTCACTCTCTAGCGGGGGGGGCCGGGGAGCTGTTTTTT
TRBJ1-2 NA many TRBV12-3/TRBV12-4 CASSLGAGIGGYTF TGTGCCAGCAGTTTAGGAGCAGGGATAGGTGGCTACACCTTC
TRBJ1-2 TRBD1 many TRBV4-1 CASSQGRTGIYGYTF TGCGCCAGCAGCCAAGGACGGACAGGGATCTATGGCTACACCTTC
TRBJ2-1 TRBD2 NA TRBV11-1 CASSFRLAGGAYNEQFF TGTGCCAGCAGCTTTAGGCTAGCGGGAGGCGCCTACAATGAGCAGTTCTTC
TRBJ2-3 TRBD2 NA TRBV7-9 CATGLAGVTQYF TGTGCCACGGGACTAGCGGGAGTTACGCAGTATTTT
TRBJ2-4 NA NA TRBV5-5 CASSKGGESLVAKNIQYF TGTGCCAGCAGCAAGGGCGGAGAGAGCCTAGTAGCCAAAAACATTCAGTACTTC
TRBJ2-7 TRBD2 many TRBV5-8 CASSSDPGRSYEQYF TGTGCCAGCAGCTCGGACCCCGGGAGGTCCTACGAGCAGTACTTC
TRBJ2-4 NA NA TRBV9 CASSPQREWNIQSF TGTGCCAGCAGCCCCCAAAGGGAGTGGAACATTCAGTCCTTC
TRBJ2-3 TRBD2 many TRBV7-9 CASRTSGTSDTQYF TGTGCCAGCAGAACTAGCGGGACGTCGGATACGCAGTATTTT
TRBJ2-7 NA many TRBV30 CAWSEGSTGEQYF TGTGCCTGGAGTGAAGGGAGTACAGGGGAGCAGTACTTC
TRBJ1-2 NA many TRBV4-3 CASSPRAGPYGYTF TGCGCCAGCAGCCCTAGGGCGGGCCCCTATGGCTACACCTTC
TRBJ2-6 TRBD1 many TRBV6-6 CASRGQGSGANVLTF TGTGCCAGCAGGGGACAGGGGTCTGGGGCCAACGTCCTGACTTTC
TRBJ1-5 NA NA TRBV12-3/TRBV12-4 CASSAQGISNQPQHF TGTGCCAGCAGTGCCCAGGGGATCAGCAATCAGCCCCAGCATTTT
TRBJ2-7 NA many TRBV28 CATLSQGDEQYF TGTGCCACCCTATCTCAGGGAGATGAGCAGTACTTC
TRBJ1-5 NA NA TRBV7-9 CASSSQGKGDRCSNQPQHF TGTGCCAGCAGCTCTCAGGGGAAGGGCGACAGGTGTAGCAATCAGCCCCAGCATTTT
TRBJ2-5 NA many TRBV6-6 CASSPADSKTQYF TGTGCCAGCAGCCCCGCGGACAGCAAGACCCAGTACTTC
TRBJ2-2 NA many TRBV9 CASSVEGATGELFF TGTGCCAGCAGCGTAGAGGGCGCCACCGGGGAGCTGTTTTTT
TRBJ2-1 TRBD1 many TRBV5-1 CASSPGTGNNEQFF TGCGCCAGCAGCCCCGGGACAGGGAACAATGAGCAGTTCTTC
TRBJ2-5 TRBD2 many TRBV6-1 CASWKTSGGAETQYF TGTGCCAGCTGGAAGACTAGCGGGGGGGCGGAGACCCAGTACTTC
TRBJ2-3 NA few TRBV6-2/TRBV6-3 CASSYSTTREDTQYF TGTGCCAGCAGTTACTCGACTACCAGAGAAGATACGCAGTATTTT
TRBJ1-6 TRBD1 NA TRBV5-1 CASGQGGSPLHF TGTGCCAGCGGACAGGGGGGTTCACCCCTCCACTTT
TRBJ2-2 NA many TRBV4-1 CASSQEKVRLLPGELFF TGCGCCAGCAGCCAAGAGAAGGTCAGGTTGCTCCCCGGGGAGCTGTTTTTT
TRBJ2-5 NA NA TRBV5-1 CASSLRNSGETQYF TGCGCCAGCAGCTTGCGAAACAGCGGGGAGACCCAGTACTTC
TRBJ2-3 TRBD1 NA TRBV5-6 CASSHRQGVTDTQYF TGTGCCAGCAGCCACCGACAGGGGGTGACAGATACGCAGTATTTT
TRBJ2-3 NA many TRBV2 CASSDWWPSTDTQYF TGTGCCAGCAGTGATTGGTGGCCTAGCACAGATACGCAGTATTTT
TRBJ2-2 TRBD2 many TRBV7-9 CASSFLTEKTSGRPSNTGELFF TGTGCCAGCAGCTTCCTGACCGAGAAGACTAGCGGGAGGCCCTCGAACACCGGGGAGCTGTTTTTT
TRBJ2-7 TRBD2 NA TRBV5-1 CARRSGGNWEQYF TGCGCCAGACGCTCGGGGGGTAACTGGGAGCAGTACTTC
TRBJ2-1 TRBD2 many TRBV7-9 CASSSSLAGVGNEQFF TGTGCCAGCAGCTCGTCACTAGCGGGAGTGGGAAATGAGCAGTTCTTC
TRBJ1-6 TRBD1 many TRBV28 CASSLAGRGLSSPLHF TGTGCCAGCAGTTTAGCGGGCAGGGGGCTTTCTTCACCCCTCCACTTT
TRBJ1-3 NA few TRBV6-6 CASSSRGRTAVSGNTIYF TGTGCCAGCAGTTCGCGGGGCCGGACGGCGGTCTCTGGAAACACCATATATTTT
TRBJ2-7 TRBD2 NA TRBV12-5 CASELSGTQPCEQYF TGTGCTAGTGAACTAAGCGGGACCCAACCCTGCGAGCAGTACTTC
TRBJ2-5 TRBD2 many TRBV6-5 CASSYLLAGARETQYF TGTGCCAGCAGTTACTTGCTAGCGGGAGCGAGGGAGACCCAGTACTTC